This T cell receptor beta chain was documented in a study of early T cells in non-severe SARS-CoV-2 infection. Individually, cDNA molecules had unique molecular identifiers attached to them. Via MiXCR, TCRdb re-called the 5' RACE reads, giving one row per CDR3 protein. The table shows roughly 50,000 distinct CDR3 sequences, with 8% to 10% occurring only once. Turning to this clonotype: With a much larger clone just one base away, this may be a read error. The final CDR3 position lacks the conserved phenylalanine or tryptophan, pointing to a likely read error.

Sample: whole blood. The receptor comes from an adult who was a healthcare worker with PCR-confirmed SARS-CoV-2 infection or an uninfected control (not recorded which).

CDR3 coding DNA: TGTGCCAGCACCACTCACCCGTATGGCTACACCTCC. Its translation is CASTTHPYGYTS. The V call is TRBV7-9, the J call TRBJ1-2; D gene uncertain. Germline V gene sequence: CDR1 SEHNR, CDR2 FQNEAQ (reference sequence). The CDR3 runs to 12 residues. The germline V and J ends were trimmed by 7 bases and 5 bases, with 11 bases remaining between them.